A selection of T cell receptor beta chains follows, all from one sample in a study of T cells after yellow fever vaccination. TCRdb passed the 5' RACE reads through MiXCR, listing each CDR3 protein once. The sample consists of more than 120,000 distinct CDR3 sequences, over 7% of them appearing once. The source was CD4+ T cells sorted from PBMCs, collected 5 days after the yellow fever booster vaccination. The receptors were gathered from a man aged 25-40 years who received the YFV17D yellow fever vaccine. Both conserved end residues are part of each CDR3. D genes are given only for firm matches. The listing skips clone size in some rows; elsewhere it reads once, few, many or a size class.

cdr3_length d_call j_call v_call clone_size cdr3_nt cdr3_aa
15 - TRBJ2-6 TRBV7-2 many TGTGCCAGCACCCCCGGGGTCTCTGGGGCCAACGTCCTGACTTTC CASTPGVSGANVLTF
12 - TRBJ2-7 TRBV20-1 many TGCAGTGCTAGGTCGGAAGTCTACGAGCAGTACTTC CSARSEVYEQYF
9 - TRBJ2-7 TRBV12-3/TRBV12-4 many TGTGCCGGGCCGGCGGAGCAGTACTTC CAGPAEQYF
14 TRBD2 TRBJ2-3 TRBV20-1 few TGCAGTGCACGGCTAGCGGGAGCCACAGATACGCAGTATTTT CSARLAGATDTQYF
12 - TRBJ2-7 TRBV11-2 many TGTGCCAGCAGCTTAGAAGTAGACGAGCAGTACTTC CASSLEVDEQYF
13 - TRBJ1-1 TRBV4-1 many TGCGCCAGCAGCCAAGTCGGTCCCACTGAAGCTTTCTTT CASSQVGPTEAFF
15 - TRBJ2-7 TRBV19 many TGTGCCAGTAGTATCGCGGACCAGGCCTACTACGAGCAGTACTTC CASSIADQAYYEQYF
14 TRBD1 TRBJ2-7 TRBV18 many TGTGCCAGCTCACCGGGACAGAGGTCGTACGAGCAGTACTTC CASSPGQRSYEQYF
15 - TRBJ2-3 TRBV20-1 many TGCAGTACCCCCGCGGGCGGGCAGGCCCCAGATACGCAGTATTTT CSTPAGGQAPDTQYF
14 - TRBJ1-2 TRBV12-3/TRBV12-4 - TGTGCCAGCACCCGCGACAAGGGGTTAATAGGCTGCACCTTC CASTRDKGLIGCTF
14 - TRBJ2-2 TRBV6-5 many TGTGCCAGCAGTATGGAGGGTAGCGCCGGGGAGCTGTTTTTT CASSMEGSAGELFF
15 - TRBJ2-2 TRBV7-8 many TGTGCCAGCAGCACAAACAGGGTGATCAGCGGGGAGCTGTTTTTT CASSTNRVISGELFF
14 - TRBJ2-1 TRBV5-1 few TGCGCCAGCAGCCTCGCGGCCGCCTACAATGAGCAGTTCTTC CASSLAAAYNEQFF
12 - TRBJ2-1 TRBV11-3 many TGTGCCAGCAGCTCCGAAAATCGTGAGCAGTTCTTC CASSSENREQFF
16 TRBD2 TRBJ2-3 TRBV10-1 many TGCGCCAGCAGTGAGTCGAGGGCGGGAGCCGCAGATACGCAGTATTTT CASSESRAGAADTQYF
13 - TRBJ1-1 TRBV30 - TGTGCCTGGGAGTTCGGGGCCCACACTGAAGCTTTCTTT CAWEFGAHTEAFF
14 - TRBJ2-1 TRBV7-6 many TGTGCCAGCAGCTTAAGGAGTTTCTACAATGAGCAGTTCTTC CASSLRSFYNEQFF
11 TRBD2 TRBJ2-3 TRBV14 many TGTGCCAGCAGCCAAGGGACTAGAAAGTATTTT CASSQGTRKYF
13 - TRBJ2-3 TRBV9 - TGTGCCAGCAGCGTAGAAGATCCAGATACGCAGTATTTT CASSVEDPDTQYF
15 TRBD2 TRBJ2-3 TRBV5-1 many TGCGCCAGCAGCTTTACTGGACTAGCGGGGGATACGCAGTATTTT CASSFTGLAGDTQYF
15 - TRBJ2-2 TRBV5-1 many TGCGCCAGCACCGTCGCCCGGGGAAACACCGGGGAGCTGTTTTTT CASTVARGNTGELFF
15 TRBD2 TRBJ2-5 TRBV7-2 many TGTGCCAGCAGCTTAGCCCGCGGGGGACAAGAGACCCAGTACTTC CASSLARGGQETQYF
18 TRBD2 TRBJ2-2 TRBV5-1 many TGCGCCAGCAGCTTGGGGCTAGCGGGAGCTCCGAACACCGGGGAGCTGTTTTTT CASSLGLAGAPNTGELFF
15 - TRBJ2-3 TRBV7-6 many TGTGCCAGCAGCTTAGCGTTCGATGGCGTCGATACGCAGTATTTT CASSLAFDGVDTQYF
18 TRBD2 TRBJ2-7 TRBV20-1 many TGCAGTGCTAGAGGGTTATGGGCTAGCGGGATTACTACCTACGAGCAGTACTTC CSARGLWASGITTYEQYF
15 TRBD1 TRBJ2-7 TRBV5-1 many TGCGCCAGCAGCTTGGGGACAGGTATTCCCTACGAGCAGTACTTC CASSLGTGIPYEQYF
19 TRBD2 TRBJ2-1 TRBV7-6 many TGTGCCAGCAGTTTTACCCCGGGACTAGCGGGATCTACCGAAAATGAGCAGTTCTTC CASSFTPGLAGSTENEQFF
13 TRBD2 TRBJ2-5 TRBV10-2 many TGCGCCAGCAGTGAGTCGCCTACGGGGGGACAGTACTTC CASSESPTGGQYF
13 - TRBJ1-2 TRBV3-1 many TGTGCCAGCAGCCAAGATTCAGGGGATGGCTACACCTTC CASSQDSGDGYTF
16 TRBD2 TRBJ2-3 TRBV9 few TGTGCCAGCAGCGCCTTAGCGGGAGGTACCACAGATACGCAGTATTTT CASSALAGGTTDTQYF
13 - TRBJ1-1 TRBV7-9 few TGTGCCAGCAGCATAATGGAGAACACTGAAGCTTTCTTT CASSIMENTEAFF
17 TRBD1 TRBJ2-2 TRBV11-3 many TGTGCCAGCAGCCCCGGGACAGGGGGGCCGAACACCGGGGAGCTGTTTTTT CASSPGTGGPNTGELFF
13 - TRBJ2-1 TRBV11-3 few TGTGCCAGCAGCTTTGGAGTGGGCAATGAGCAGTTCTTC CASSFGVGNEQFF
14 - TRBJ2-7 TRBV7-3 many TGTGCCAGCAGCTTTGGATCGGGAGCTGACGAGCAGTACTTC CASSFGSGADEQYF
13 - TRBJ2-7 TRBV3-1 many TGTGCCAGCAGCCAAACAGGGTTCCACGAGCAGTACTTC CASSQTGFHEQYF
14 TRBD2 TRBJ2-2 TRBV24-1 many TGTGCCACCAGGAGCGGGAGTTCCACCGGGGAGCTGTTTTTT CATRSGSSTGELFF
13 - TRBJ1-1 TRBV20-1 - TGCAGTGCAATTTCAGGGGCGAACACTGAAGCTTTCTTT CSAISGANTEAFF
12 TRBD2 TRBJ2-7 TRBV20-1 many TGCAGTGCTAGGGCTAGCGGGGAGGAGCAGTACTTC CSARASGEEQYF
16 TRBD1 TRBJ2-1 TRBV9 many TGTGCCAGCAGCGTCACGACAGGGGGCGAATACAATGAGCAGTTCTTC CASSVTTGGEYNEQFF
14 TRBD1 TRBJ1-1 TRBV7-2 many TGTGCCAGCAGCTTAGGCTCCCAGGGGGCGCGGGCTTTCTTT CASSLGSQGARAFF
14 TRBD1 TRBJ2-5 TRBV7-2 few TGTGCCAGCAGCTTTCAGACAGGGCAAGAGACCCAGTACTTC CASSFQTGQETQYF
15 - TRBJ1-6 TRBV10-3 - TGTGCCACCTCCCGGGGGGCACGGGATAATTCACCCCTCCACTTT CATSRGARDNSPLHF
12 TRBD2 TRBJ2-7 TRBV2 many TGTGCCAGCGGGGGGGACCTCTACGAGCAGTACTTC CASGGDLYEQYF
15 TRBD2 TRBJ2-5 TRBV12-3/TRBV12-4 many TGTGCCAGCAGATTAGCGGGAGTAGTTGGAGAGACCCAGTACTTC CASRLAGVVGETQYF
16 TRBD2 TRBJ2-1 TRBV20-1 - TGCAGTGCTAGAGAACGGACTAGCGGGGTCGGCAATGAGCAGTTCTTC CSARERTSGVGNEQFF
13 - TRBJ2-5 TRBV29-1 many TGCAGCGTTGACAGGAGGGATAAAGAGACCCAGTACTTC CSVDRRDKETQYF
13 TRBD2 TRBJ2-1 TRBV19 few TGTGCCAGTAAGCCTAGCGGGATGAATGAGCAGTTCTTC CASKPSGMNEQFF
14 TRBD2 TRBJ2-3 TRBV9 many TGTGCCAGCAGCGAGGGCGGGAGAAAAGATACGCAGTATTTT CASSEGGRKDTQYF
17 TRBD1 TRBJ2-1 TRBV7-2 many TGTGCCAGCAGCTTTTCTCCGACAGGGAGCTCCTACAATGAGCAGTTCTTC CASSFSPTGSSYNEQFF
16 - TRBJ2-1 TRBV5-1 many TGCGCCAGCAGCTTGGCCGGGGGTAGTCGTTACAATGAGCAGTTCTTC CASSLAGGSRYNEQFF
18 TRBD2 TRBJ2-3 TRBV7-2 - TGTCCCAGCAGCTTAGCAGTCCAAGCGGGAGGTAGTGCGGATACGCAGTATTTT CPSSLAVQAGGSADTQYF
13 - TRBJ1-1 TRBV20-1 many TGCAGTGCCGGAGGGGTCGCGAACACTGAAGCTTTCTTT CSAGGVANTEAFF
20 TRBD1 TRBJ2-5 TRBV14 many TGTGCCAGCAGCCAAGAACGCACTGTGGTGATAGACAGGGAAGAAAAGACCCAGTACTTC CASSQERTVVIDREEKTQYF
16 - TRBJ2-2 TRBV7-2 many TGTGCCAGCAGCACGCCCCCAGGGTCCGGCACCGGGGAGCTGTTTTTT CASSTPPGSGTGELFF
14 - TRBJ2-5 TRBV5-1 many TGCGCCAGCAGCTTGATCGGGATTCAAGAGACCCAGTACTTC CASSLIGIQETQYF
15 - TRBJ1-5 TRBV5-5 many TGTGCCAGCAGCTGGGGGGGGTTCCCCAATCAGCCCCAGCATTTT CASSWGGFPNQPQHF
11 - TRBJ1-2 TRBV20-1 many TGCAGTGCTAGAACAAACTATGGCTACACCTTC CSARTNYGYTF
13 - TRBJ1-2 TRBV20-1 - TGCAGTGCCACCGGAGGCGTTATATATGGCTACACCTTC CSATGGVIYGYTF
15 - TRBJ2-1 TRBV5-6 many TGTGCCAGCAGCTTGGTTCACCTACCCCGCAATGAGCAGTTCTTC CASSLVHLPRNEQFF